This TCR beta chain originates from a study of control samples from healthy donors and cancer patients. Using immunoSEQ multiplex PCR, the repertoire was profiled, and TCRdb retains in-frame clones only, with some absent. The repertoire consists of around 12,000 clones, with 90% to 95% occurring once and the leading ten covering roughly 14%. The V end was cut by 3 bases, the J end by 7 bases, with 19 bases between. The CDR3 loop spans 16 amino acids. Per germline, CDR1 KGHSH and CDR2 LQKENI. Material for sequencing was PBMCs. The TCR originated in a man at least 80 years old with lung cancer. The V gene is TRBV18, the J gene TRBJ2-1; a possible D gene is TRBD2 (7 bases). For the CDR3, the DNA is TGTGCCAGCTCACCCCCGTCCGGGGGGCGGATGAATGAGCAGTTCTTC. Encoded protein: CASSPPSGGRMNEQFF.